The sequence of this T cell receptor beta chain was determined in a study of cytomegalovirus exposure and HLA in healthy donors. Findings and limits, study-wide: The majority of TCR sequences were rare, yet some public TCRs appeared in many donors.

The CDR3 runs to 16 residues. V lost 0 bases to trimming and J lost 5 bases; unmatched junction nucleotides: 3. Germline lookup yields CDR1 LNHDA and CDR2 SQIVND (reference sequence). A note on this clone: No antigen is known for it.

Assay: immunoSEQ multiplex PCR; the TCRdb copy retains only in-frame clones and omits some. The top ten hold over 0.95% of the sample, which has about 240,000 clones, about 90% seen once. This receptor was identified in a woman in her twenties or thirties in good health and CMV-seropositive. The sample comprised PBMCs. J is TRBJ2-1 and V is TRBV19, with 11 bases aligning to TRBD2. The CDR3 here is CASSIDQTSGDNEQFF. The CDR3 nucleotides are TGTGCCAGTAGTATAGATCAGACTAGCGGGGACAATGAGCAGTTCTTC.